This T cell receptor beta chain was captured by sequencing in a study of technical replicates of blood from several donors. V lost 5 bases and J lost 4; bases outside the gene matches: 8. The germline CDR1 and CDR2 sequences are MDHEN and SYDVKM. This CDR3 has 15 residues. Using immunoSEQ multiplex PCR, the repertoire was profiled, and TCRdb retains in-frame clones only, with some absent. Of over 75,000 clones listed, about 97% are singletons. The sequence was collected from a human donor in good health. This chain uses TRBV28 with TRBJ2-3; the match to TRBD2 covers 8 bases. The sequenced material came from T cells isolated from PBMCs. For the CDR3, the DNA is TGTGCCAGCAGTAGACGGGAGGGCCTGGCAGATACGCAGTATTTT. This codes for CASSRREGLADTQYF.